Presented here are 18 T cell receptor beta chains from one specimen sequenced in a study of PD-1 blockade in classical Hodgkin lymphoma. Time point: cycle 4 day 1 (C4D1), after 5 to 7 weeks of nivolumab. All the patients suffered relapse after autologous stem cell transplantation, and brentuximab vedotin exposure differed. This table comes from immunoSEQ multiplex PCR, and its TCRdb copy is limited to in-frame clones, with some not included. The sample shows approximately 49,000 clones, approximately 80% of them seen only once. Material: peripheral blood mononuclear cells (PBMCs), obtained before the fourth cycle of nivolumab. These receptors all stem from a human donor with classical Hodgkin lymphoma.

A few counts support this clone. The J gene is TRBJ1-1, the V gene TRBV7-6; 8 positions match TRBD1. V lost 6 bases to trimming and J lost 8 bases; unmatched junction nucleotides: 8. The CDR3 has 13 residues. Germline V lookup: CDR1 SGHVS, CDR2 FNYEAQ. CDR3 residues: CASRKRGQGEAFF. The CDR3 nucleotides read TGTGCCAGCAGAAAAAGAGGACAGGGCGAAGCTTTCTTT.

The sample holds many counts of this clone. The rearrangement links TRBV2 to TRBJ1-3, with D possibly matching TRBD1 (5 bases). The CDR3 totals 15 residues. The germline V gene has CDR1 SNHLY and CDR2 FYNNEI. Trimming shortened V by 2 bases and J by 10 bases, and 18 bases separated the two germline ends. CDR3 DNA sequence: TGTGCCAGCAGTGAACGAAAGGGGAGGGAAAATACCATATATTTT. Translating it yields CASSERKGRENTIYF.

The chain combines TRBV7-2 with TRBJ1-2, with no clear D. This CDR3 has 15 residues. The V end was cut by 2 bases, the J end by 4 bases, with 14 bases between. Germline CDR1 SGHTA, CDR2 FQGNSA. The chain's CDR3 is CASSLQATGPYGYTF. The DNA of the CDR3 is TGTGCCAGCAGCTTACAGGCTACGGGCCCCTATGGCTACACCTTC. Drawing the rest from reference TRBV7-2 and TRBJ1-2, the complete variable domain is GAGVSQSPSNKVTEKGKDVELRCDPISGHTALYWYRQSLGQGLEFLIYFQGNSAPDKSGLPSDRFSAERTGGSVSTLTIQRTQQEDSAVYLCASSLQATGPYGYTFGSGTRLTVV.

The V call is TRBV29-1, the J call TRBJ2-7, with D unresolved. V shed 4 bases and J shed 5 bases, with 9 bases lying between them. The CDR3 loop spans 11 amino acids. Germline CDR1 is SQVTM and CDR2 is ANQGSEA. Written as DNA, the CDR3 is TGCAGCGTTGGTGGCAGCGACGAGCAGTACTTC. This encodes CSVGGSDEQYF.

The chain employs TRBV9 and TRBJ2-3, with 15 positions matching TRBD2. The CDR3 extends over 17 amino acids. The V gene end was trimmed by 0 bases and the J gene end by 4 bases; junction bases not matched to a gene: 3. The germline gives CDR1 SGDLS, CDR2 YYNGEE. CDR3 sequence reads: CASSVAGTSGGSDTQYF. CDR3 bases: TGTGCCAGCAGCGTAGCCGGGACTAGCGGGGGGTCAGATACGCAGTATTTT.

On this clone itself: The junction departs from germline at one end; a sequencing error may be responsible. The V gene is TRBV25-1, the J gene TRBJ2-3; TRBD1 might be the D (5 bases). The CDR3 runs to 14 residues. The germline V gene has CDR1 MGHDK and CDR2 SYGVNS. The CDR3 reads CTSSDDDSTYTQYF. CDR3 nucleotides: TGTACCAGCAGTGATGACGACAGCACATATACGCAGTATTTT.

The chain uses TRBV5-4 and TRBJ2-5, with D perhaps TRBD1 or TRBD2 (5 bases each). Germline V gene data show CDR1 as SGHNT and CDR2 as YYREEE (reference sequence). The CDR3 is made up of 16 amino acids. V dropped 0 bases and J dropped 4 bases, with 16 bases sitting between them. DNA for the CDR3: TGTGCCAGCAGCTTGGACGGCTGGGGGAACGGAGAGACCCAGTACTTC. Translation gives CASSLDGWGNGETQYF.

The chain has TRBV7-6 and TRBJ1-1; 7 bases align to TRBD1. The trim removed 2 bases at V and 4 bases at J, leaving 10 bases unmatched. The CDR3 length is 16 residues. Germline V CDR1 and CDR2: SGHVS, FNYEAQ. DNA for the CDR3: TGTGCCAGCAGCTTACAGTCAGGGGGAATGGGCACTGAAGCTTTCTTT. It encodes CASSLQSGGMGTEAFF.

The chain links TRBV19 to TRBJ2-1; 7 bases match TRBD2. V was clipped by 4 bases and J by 7 bases; unmatched bases: 13. Looked up from germline, CDR1 is LNHDA and CDR2 is SQIVND (reference sequence). The CDR3 is 16 amino acids. The CDR3: CASSTGWVRGSNEQFF. In nucleotides, the CDR3 is TGTGCCAGTAGTACAGGATGGGTCCGCGGGAGTAATGAGCAGTTCTTC.

This chain connects TRBV4-2 to TRBJ1-4; tentative D call: TRBD1 (5 bases). Germline V CDR1 and CDR2: LGHNA, YNFKEQ. The CDR3 length is 18 residues. The germline V and J ends were trimmed by 4 bases and 0 bases, with 18 bases remaining between them. The CDR3 DNA follows: TGTGCCAGCAGCCCCAGCCTGACAGAACCTGCAACTAATGAAAAACTGTTTTTT. It translates to CASSPSLTEPATNEKLFF.

This sequence joins TRBV5-1 and TRBJ2-5; 8 bases align to TRBD2. CDR1 and CDR2 from the germline V gene are SGHRS and YFSETQ. The CDR3 totals 13 residues. The trim removed 7 bases at V and 2 bases at J, leaving 4 bases unmatched. The CDR3 protein is CASAAGEQETQYF. CDR3 in DNA: TGCGCCAGCGCAGCGGGGGAACAAGAGACCCAGTACTTC.

The rearrangement uses TRBV18 and TRBJ1-1; 7 bases are a match to TRBD1. The CDR3 runs 15 residues. Germline loops: CDR1 KGHSH, CDR2 LQKENI. Trimming took 3 bases from V and 6 from J; bases not matched to a gene: 10. Here the CDR3 DNA reads TGTGCCAGCTCACCCCGGGGACAGCCGGACGCTGAAGCTTTCTTT. Protein: CASSPRGQPDAEAFF.

The chain recombines TRBV7-9 with TRBJ1-5; D remains unclear. The germline V and J ends were trimmed by 2 bases and 7 bases, with 12 bases remaining between them. This CDR3 contains 14 residues. The germline gives CDR1 SEHNR, CDR2 FQNEAQ (reference sequence). CDR3 sequence: CASSLYSGEQPQHF. In nucleotides, the CDR3 is TGTGCCAGCAGCTTATACTCGGGAGAACAGCCCCAGCATTTT.

The chain links TRBV5-4 to TRBJ1-2; TRBD1 matches at 8 bases. The germline V gene has CDR1 SGHNT and CDR2 YYREEE (reference sequence). CDR3 length: 15 amino acids. Germline trimming cut 4 bases from V and 4 bases from J; bases unmatched to any gene: 9. As DNA, the CDR3 is TGTGCCAGCAGCAAGGAAGGTGACAGGGGCTATGGCTACACCTTC. Translated, it gives CASSKEGDRGYGYTF.

The rearrangement links TRBV10-3 to TRBJ2-1; tentative D call: TRBD1 (6 bases). This CDR3 has 15 amino acids. V was shortened by 6 bases and J by 0 bases, with 12 bases between the two germline ends. The germline V gene encodes CDR1 ENHRY and CDR2 SYGVKD. CDR3 in DNA: TGTGCCATCAGGGCCGACAGGAGCTCCTACAATGAGCAGTTCTTC. It encodes CAIRADRSSYNEQFF.

This chain connects TRBV11-2 to TRBJ2-3; TRBD2 aligns across 12 bases. Per germline, CDR1 SGHAT and CDR2 FQNNGV. V gave up 4 bases and J gave up 6 bases; unmatched junction bases: 11. This CDR3 region has 17 residues. The CDR3 region is CASSSYFLAGGPDTQYF. The CDR3 DNA is TGTGCCAGCAGCTCCTACTTTCTAGCGGGAGGGCCGGATACGCAGTATTTT.

This clone came up a few times. This chain uses TRBV10-3 with TRBJ1-2; D gene uncertain. The CDR3 has 13 amino acids. Trimming stripped 2 bases from V and 4 bases from J, with 8 bases between. Germline lookup yields CDR1 ENHRY and CDR2 SYGVKD. CDR3 DNA sequence: TGTGCCATCAGTGAGGGCAGATCCTATGGCTACACCTTC. Residues: CAISEGRSYGYTF.

The chain combines TRBV7-8 with TRBJ2-7, with TRBD2 as a possible D gene (5 bases). This CDR3 has 15 amino acids. The V gene's germline CDR1 is SGHVS and CDR2 FQNEAQ. The V end was cut by 4 bases, the J end by 0 bases, with 13 bases between. The DNA for the CDR3 is TGTGCCAGCAGCTCCTCCACGGGGAGCTCCTACGAGCAGTACTTC. Encoded protein: CASSSSTGSSYEQYF.